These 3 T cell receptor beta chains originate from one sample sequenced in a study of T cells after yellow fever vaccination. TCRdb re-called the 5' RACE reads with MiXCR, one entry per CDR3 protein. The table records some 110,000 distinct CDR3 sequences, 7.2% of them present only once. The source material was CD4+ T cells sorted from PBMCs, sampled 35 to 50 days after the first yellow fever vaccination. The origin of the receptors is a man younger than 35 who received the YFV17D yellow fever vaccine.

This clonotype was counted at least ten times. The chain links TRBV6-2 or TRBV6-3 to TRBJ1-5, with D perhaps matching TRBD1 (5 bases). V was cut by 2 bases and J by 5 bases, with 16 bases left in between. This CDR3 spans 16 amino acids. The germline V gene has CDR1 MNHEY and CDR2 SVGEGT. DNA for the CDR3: TGTGCCAGCAGTTACCGCCCGGGACTTCTGGATCAGCCCCAGCATTTT. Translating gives CASSYRPGLLDQPQHF.

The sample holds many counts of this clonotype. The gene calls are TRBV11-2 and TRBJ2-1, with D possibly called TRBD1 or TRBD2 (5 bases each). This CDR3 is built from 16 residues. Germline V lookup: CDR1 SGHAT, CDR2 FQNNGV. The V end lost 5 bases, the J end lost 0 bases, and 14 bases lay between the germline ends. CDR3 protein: CASSRAGANSYNEQFF. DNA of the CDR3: TGTGCCAGCAGCCGGGCCGGGGCCAACTCCTACAATGAGCAGTTCTTC.

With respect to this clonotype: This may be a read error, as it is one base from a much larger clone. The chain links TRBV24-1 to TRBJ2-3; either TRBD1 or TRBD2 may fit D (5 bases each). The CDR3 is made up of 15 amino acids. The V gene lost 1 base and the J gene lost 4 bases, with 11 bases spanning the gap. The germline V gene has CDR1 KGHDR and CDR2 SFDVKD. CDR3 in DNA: TGTGCCACCAGTGATTTCACGGGGCGCCCAGATACGCAGTATTTT. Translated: CATSDFTGRPDTQYF.